This TCR beta chain emerged from a study of blood T cell repertoires in COVID-19. On the study more broadly: PBMCs, B-cell-depleted T cells, or T cells were the source of the cDNA or gDNA that made up the material.

Individuals drawn from under 30 US areas were roughly 18 to 89 years old. Participants' own reports of clinical history determined their cohort assignment. In this sample, this clone turned up once. The CDR3 is 15 residues long. Germline assignment: CDR1 MGHRA and CDR2 YSYEKL. Trimming took 7 bases from V and 7 from J; bases not matched to a gene: 11. Data came from immunoSEQ multiplex PCR; TCRdb stores just in-frame clones and leaves some out. The sample carries over 300,000 clones, approximately 90% recorded once. This chain joins TRBV4-1 and TRBJ1-5, with 9 positions matching TRBD1. Sequencing input: PBMCs or T cells enriched from blood (not recorded which). The sequence derives from a woman aged 25-40 years with acute COVID-19. The CDR3 loop reads CASTTGTGSSQPQHF. For the CDR3, the DNA is TGCGCCAGCACCACCGGGACAGGGTCTTCACAGCCCCAGCATTTT.